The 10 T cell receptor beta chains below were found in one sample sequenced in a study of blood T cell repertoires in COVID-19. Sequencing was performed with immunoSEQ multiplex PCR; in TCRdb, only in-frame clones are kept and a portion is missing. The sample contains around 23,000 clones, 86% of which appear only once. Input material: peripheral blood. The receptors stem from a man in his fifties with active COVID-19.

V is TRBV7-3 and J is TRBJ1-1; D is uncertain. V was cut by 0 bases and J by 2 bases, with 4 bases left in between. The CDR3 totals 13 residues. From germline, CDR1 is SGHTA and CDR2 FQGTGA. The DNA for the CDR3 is TGTGCCAGCAGCTTAACCCTAAACACTGAAGCTTTCTTT. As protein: CASSLTLNTEAFF.

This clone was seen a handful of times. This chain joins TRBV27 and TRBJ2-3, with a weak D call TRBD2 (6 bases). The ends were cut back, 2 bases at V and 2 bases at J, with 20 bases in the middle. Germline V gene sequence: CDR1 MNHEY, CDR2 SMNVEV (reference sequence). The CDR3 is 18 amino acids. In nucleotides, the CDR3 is TGTGCCAGCAGTTTACAGAGGCTAGCGCCTTCACTCACAGATACGCAGTATTTT. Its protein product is CASSLQRLAPSLTDTQYF.

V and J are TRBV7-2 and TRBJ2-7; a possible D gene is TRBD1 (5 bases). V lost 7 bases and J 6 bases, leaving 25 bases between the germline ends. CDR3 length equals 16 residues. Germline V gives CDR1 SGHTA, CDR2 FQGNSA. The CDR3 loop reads CASTLGLLGSSFEQYF. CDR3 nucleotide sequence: TGTGCCAGCACCTTGGGGCTTTTAGGATCAAGCTTCGAGCAGTACTTC.

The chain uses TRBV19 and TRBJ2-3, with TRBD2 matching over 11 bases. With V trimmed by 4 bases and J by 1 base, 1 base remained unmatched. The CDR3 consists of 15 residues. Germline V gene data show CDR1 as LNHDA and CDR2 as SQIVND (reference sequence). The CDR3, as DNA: TGTGCCAGTAGTAAACTAGCGGGGGGCACAGATACGCAGTATTTT. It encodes CASSKLAGGTDTQYF.

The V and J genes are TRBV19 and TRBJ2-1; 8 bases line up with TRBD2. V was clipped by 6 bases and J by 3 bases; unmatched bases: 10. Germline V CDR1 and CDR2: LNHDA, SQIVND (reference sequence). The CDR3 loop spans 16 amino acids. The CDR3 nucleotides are TGTGCCAGTAGCCGGAGTAGCGGGGTATTCTACAATGAGCAGTTCTTC. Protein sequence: CASSRSSGVFYNEQFF. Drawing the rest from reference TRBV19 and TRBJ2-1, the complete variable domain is DGGITQSPKYLFRKEGQNVTLSCEQNLNHDAMYWYRQDPGQGLRLIYYSQIVNDFQKGDIAEGYSVSREKKESFPLTVTSAQKNPTAFYLCASSRSSGVFYNEQFFGPGTRLTVL.

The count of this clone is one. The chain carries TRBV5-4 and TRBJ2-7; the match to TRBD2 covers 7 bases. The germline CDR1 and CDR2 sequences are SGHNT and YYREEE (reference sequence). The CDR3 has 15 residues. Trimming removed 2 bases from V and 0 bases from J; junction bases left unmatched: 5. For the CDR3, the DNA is TGTGCCAGCAGCTTCGGGGGGAGAGGCTCCTACGAGCAGTACTTC. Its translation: CASSFGGRGSYEQYF.

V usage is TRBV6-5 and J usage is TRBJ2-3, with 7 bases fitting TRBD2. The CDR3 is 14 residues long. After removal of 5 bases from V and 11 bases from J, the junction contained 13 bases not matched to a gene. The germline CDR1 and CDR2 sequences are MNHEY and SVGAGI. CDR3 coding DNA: TGTGCCAGCAGTAAAAATACCGGGACTACCCGGCAGTATTTT. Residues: CASSKNTGTTRQYF.

CDR3 in amino acids: CASSRDRGRGEKLFF. The CDR3 DNA is TGTGCCAGCAGCCGCGACAGGGGGCGAGGTGAAAAACTGTTTTTT. The chain links TRBV7-2 to TRBJ1-4; 10 nucleotides agree with TRBD1. Germline assignment: CDR1 SGHTA and CDR2 FQGNSA. With 5 bases clipped from V and 7 bases from J, the junction kept 7 bases outside the gene matches. CDR3 size: 15 residues.

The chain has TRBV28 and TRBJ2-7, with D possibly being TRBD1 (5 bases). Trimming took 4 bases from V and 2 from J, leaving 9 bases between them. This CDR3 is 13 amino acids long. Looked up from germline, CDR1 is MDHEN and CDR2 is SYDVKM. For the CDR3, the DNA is TGTGCCAGCAGTTCTATGGACACCTACGAGCAGTACTTC. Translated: CASSSMDTYEQYF. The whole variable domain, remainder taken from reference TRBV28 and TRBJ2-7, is DVKVTQSSRYLVKRTGEKVFLECVQDMDHENMFWYRQDPGLGLRLIYFSYDVKMKEKGDIPEGYSVSREKKERFSLILESASTNQTSMYLCASSSMDTYEQYFGPGTRLTVT.

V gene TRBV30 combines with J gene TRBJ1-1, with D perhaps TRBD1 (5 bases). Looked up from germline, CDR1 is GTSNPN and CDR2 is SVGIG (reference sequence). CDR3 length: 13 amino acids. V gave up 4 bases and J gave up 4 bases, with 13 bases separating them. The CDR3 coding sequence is TGTGCCTGGAATCACCAGGGCGGCACTGAAGCTTTCTTT. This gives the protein CAWNHQGGTEAFF. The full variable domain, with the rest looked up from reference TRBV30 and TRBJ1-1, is SQTIHQWPATLVQPVGSPLSLECTVEGTSNPNLYWYRQAAGRGLQLLFYSVGIGQISSEVPQNLSASRPQDRQFILSSKKLLLSDSGFYLCAWNHQGGTEAFFGQGTRLTVV.